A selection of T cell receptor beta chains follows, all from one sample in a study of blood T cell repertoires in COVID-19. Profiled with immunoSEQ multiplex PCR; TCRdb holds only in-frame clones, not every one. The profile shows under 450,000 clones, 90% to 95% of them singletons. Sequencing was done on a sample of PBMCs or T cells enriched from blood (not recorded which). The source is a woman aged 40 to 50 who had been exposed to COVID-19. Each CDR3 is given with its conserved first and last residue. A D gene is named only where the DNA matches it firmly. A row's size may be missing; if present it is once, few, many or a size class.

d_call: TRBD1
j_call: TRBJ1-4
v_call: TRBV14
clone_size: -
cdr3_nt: TGTGCCAGCAGCCGTAGACAGGGCACTAATGAAAAACTGTTTTTT
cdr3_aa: CASSRRQGTNEKLFF

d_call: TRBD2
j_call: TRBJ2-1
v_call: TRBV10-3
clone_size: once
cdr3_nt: TGTGCCATCAGTGACCCTGGACTAGCGCCACACAATGAGCAGTTCTTC
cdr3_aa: CAISDPGLAPHNEQFF

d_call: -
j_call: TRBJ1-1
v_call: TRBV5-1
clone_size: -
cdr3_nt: TGCGCCAGCAGCTTGATGGGGGGAGGCACTGAAGCTTTCTTT
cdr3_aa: CASSLMGGGTEAFF

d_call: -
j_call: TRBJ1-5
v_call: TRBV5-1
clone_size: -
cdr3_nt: TGCGCCAGCAACCCTCGGGATCAGCCCCAGCATTTT
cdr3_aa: CASNPRDQPQHF

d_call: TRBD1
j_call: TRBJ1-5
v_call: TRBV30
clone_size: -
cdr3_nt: TGTGCCTGGAGTGTACCTGGACAGGGGATGCAGCCCCAGCATTTT
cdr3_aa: CAWSVPGQGMQPQHF

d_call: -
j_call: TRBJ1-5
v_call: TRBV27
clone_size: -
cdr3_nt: TGTGCCAGCAGTCCCCGGGTAGGGGCCAGCAATCAGCCCCAGCATTTT
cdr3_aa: CASSPRVGASNQPQHF

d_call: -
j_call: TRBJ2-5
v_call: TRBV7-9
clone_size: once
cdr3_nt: TGTGCCAGCAGCGGGGGCGCCAAGACCCAGTACTTC
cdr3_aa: CASSGGAKTQYF

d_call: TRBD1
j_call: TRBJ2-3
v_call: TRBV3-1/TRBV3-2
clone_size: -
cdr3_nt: TGTGCCAGCAGCCAAAACAGGGACAGAAGGCAGTATTTT
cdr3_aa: CASSQNRDRRQYF

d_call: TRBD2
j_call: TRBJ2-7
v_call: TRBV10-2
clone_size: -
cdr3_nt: TGCGCCAGCAGTGATGTCTCCTTTTCCGGGGGGAGTTACGAGCAGTACTTC
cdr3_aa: CASSDVSFSGGSYEQYF

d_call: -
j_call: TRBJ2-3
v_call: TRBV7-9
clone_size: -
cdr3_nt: TGTGCCAGCAGCTTATTGAATAAGGGAGGAGATACGCAGTATTTT
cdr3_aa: CASSLLNKGGDTQYF

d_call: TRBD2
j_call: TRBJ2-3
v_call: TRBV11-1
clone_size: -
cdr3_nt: TGTGCCAGCAGCCCACGGACTAGTGGAGGCGGTACGCAGTATTTT
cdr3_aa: CASSPRTSGGGTQYF

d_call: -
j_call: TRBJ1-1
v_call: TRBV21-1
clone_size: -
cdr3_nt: TGTGCCAGCAGCAAACATCCTCCGGGACACGGGTTGAGGAACACTGAAGCTTTCTTT
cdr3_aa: CASSKHPPGHGLRNTEAFF

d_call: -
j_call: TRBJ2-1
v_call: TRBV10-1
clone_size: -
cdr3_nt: TGCGCCAGCAGAGCGGACAGTTCCTACAATGAGCAGTTCTTC
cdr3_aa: CASRADSSYNEQFF

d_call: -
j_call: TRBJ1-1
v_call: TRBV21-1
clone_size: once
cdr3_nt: TGTGCCAGCAGCACACCGGGACAGGGAATCAATGAAGCTTTCTTT
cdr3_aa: CASSTPGQGINEAFF

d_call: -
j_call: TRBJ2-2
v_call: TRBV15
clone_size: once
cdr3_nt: TGTGCCACCAGCAGAGATCCAGGGTTCACCGGGGAGCTGTTTTTT
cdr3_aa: CATSRDPGFTGELFF

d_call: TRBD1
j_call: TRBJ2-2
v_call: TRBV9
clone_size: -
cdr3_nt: TGTGCCAGCAGTAAGGGGACAGGGGTTAGCACCGGGGAGCTGTTTTTT
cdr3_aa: CASSKGTGVSTGELFF

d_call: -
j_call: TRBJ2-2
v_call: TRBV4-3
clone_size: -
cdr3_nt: TGCGCCAGCAGCCAAATGTCAAAGATCCTCGTATCAGGGGCCCCGAACACCGGGGAGCTGTTTTTT
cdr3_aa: CASSQMSKILVSGAPNTGELFF

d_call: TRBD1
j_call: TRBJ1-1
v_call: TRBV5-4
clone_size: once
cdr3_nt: TGTGCCAGCAGCGGGACGGGACAGCTGAACACTGAAGCTTTCTTT
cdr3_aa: CASSGTGQLNTEAFF

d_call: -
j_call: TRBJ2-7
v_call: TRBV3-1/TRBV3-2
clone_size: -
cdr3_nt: TGTGCCAGCAGCCAGTTATCTTCCAGCGAGCAGTACTTC
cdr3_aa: CASSQLSSSEQYF

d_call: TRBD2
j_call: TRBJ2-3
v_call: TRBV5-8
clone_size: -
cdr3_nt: TGTGCCAGCAGCAAGGAAGGACTAGCGGGAGTGGATACGCAGTATTTT
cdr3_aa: CASSKEGLAGVDTQYF

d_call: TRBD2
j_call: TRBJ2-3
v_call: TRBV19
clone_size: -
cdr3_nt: TGTGCCAGTAGTGCGGGGACTAGCGGGATGAATACGCAGTATTTT
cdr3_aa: CASSAGTSGMNTQYF

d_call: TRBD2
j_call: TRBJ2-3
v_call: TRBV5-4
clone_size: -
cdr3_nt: TGTGCCAGCAGTCTACCGGGGACTAGCGGGGGAACAGATACGCAGTATTTT
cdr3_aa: CASSLPGTSGGTDTQYF

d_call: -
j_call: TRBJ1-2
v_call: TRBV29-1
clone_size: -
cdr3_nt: TGCAGCGTCAACGCCCTCCGAGGGGGCTACACCTTC
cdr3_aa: CSVNALRGGYTF

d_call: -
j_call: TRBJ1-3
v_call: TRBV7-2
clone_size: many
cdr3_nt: TGTGCCAGCAGCTTATCCGGTTCTGGAAACACCATATATTTT
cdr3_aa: CASSLSGSGNTIYF

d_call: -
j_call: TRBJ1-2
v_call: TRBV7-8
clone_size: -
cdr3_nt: TGTGCCAGCAGCTTATGGGGGCTGGGAAATGGCTACACCTTC
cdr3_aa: CASSLWGLGNGYTF

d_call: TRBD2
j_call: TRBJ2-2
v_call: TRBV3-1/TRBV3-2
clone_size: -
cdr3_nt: TGTGCCAGCACCGGGAGAGCGGGGGGGAACACCGGGGAGCTGTTTTTT
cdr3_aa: CASTGRAGGNTGELFF

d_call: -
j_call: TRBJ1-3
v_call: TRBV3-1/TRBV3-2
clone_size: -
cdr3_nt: TGTGCCAGCAGCGTTACCGGGGGAACTGGAAACACCATATATTTT
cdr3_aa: CASSVTGGTGNTIYF

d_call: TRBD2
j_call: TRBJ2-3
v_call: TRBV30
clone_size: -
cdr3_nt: TGTGCCTGGAGTGTAAGAGCGGGGATAGGAGGAGGCACAGATACGCAGTATTTT
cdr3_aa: CAWSVRAGIGGGTDTQYF

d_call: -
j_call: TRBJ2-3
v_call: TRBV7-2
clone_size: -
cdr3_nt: TGTGCCAGCAGATTGGGACTGCCGGGCCTAAATACGCAGTATTTT
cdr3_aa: CASRLGLPGLNTQYF

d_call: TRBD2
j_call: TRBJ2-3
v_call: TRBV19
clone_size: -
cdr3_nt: TGTGCCAGCCTACCGGGACTAGCGTTCACTCCGGACACGCAGTATTTT
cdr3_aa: CASLPGLAFTPDTQYF

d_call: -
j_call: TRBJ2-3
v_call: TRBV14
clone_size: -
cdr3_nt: TGTGCCAGCAGCCTTTTCAGGGTTCAAGATACGCAGTATTTT
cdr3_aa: CASSLFRVQDTQYF

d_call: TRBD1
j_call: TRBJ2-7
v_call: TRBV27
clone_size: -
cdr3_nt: TGTGCCAGCCATAAATATGTCGACAGGGGGAGAGAGCAGTACTTC
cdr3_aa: CASHKYVDRGREQYF

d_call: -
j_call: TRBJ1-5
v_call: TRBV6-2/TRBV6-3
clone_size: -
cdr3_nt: TGTGCCAGCAGTTTTAGGAGTTACGATCAGCCCCAGCATTTT
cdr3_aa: CASSFRSYDQPQHF

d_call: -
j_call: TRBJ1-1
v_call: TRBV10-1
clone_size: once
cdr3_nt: TGCGCCAGCAGTGATGCCGCAGGGATGACTGAAGCTTTCTTT
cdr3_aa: CASSDAAGMTEAFF

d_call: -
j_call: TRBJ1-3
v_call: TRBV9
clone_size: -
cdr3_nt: TGTGCCAGCAGCGCCGGGACAATCTCTGGAAACACCATATATTTT
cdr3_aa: CASSAGTISGNTIYF

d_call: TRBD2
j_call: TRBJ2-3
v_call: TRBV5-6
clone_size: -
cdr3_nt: TGTGCCAGCAGCTTAGGTACGGGAGGGCTGGCAGATACGCAGTATTTT
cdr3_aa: CASSLGTGGLADTQYF

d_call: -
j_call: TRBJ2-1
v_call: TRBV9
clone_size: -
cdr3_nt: TGTGCCAGCAGCGTGTCAGTCTCCTACAATGAGCAGTTCTTC
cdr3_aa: CASSVSVSYNEQFF

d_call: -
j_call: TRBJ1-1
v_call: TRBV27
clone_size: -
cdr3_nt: TGTGCCAGCAGCACCCAAAGGGGTAGGGACACTGAAGCTTTCTTT
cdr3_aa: CASSTQRGRDTEAFF

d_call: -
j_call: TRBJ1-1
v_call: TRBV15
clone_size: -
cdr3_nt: TGTGCCACCAGCAGAGCAGGGGCCAACACTGAAGCTTTCTTT
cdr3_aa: CATSRAGANTEAFF

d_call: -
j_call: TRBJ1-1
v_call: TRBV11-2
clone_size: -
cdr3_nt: TGTGCCAGCAGCTTGCAGGCCGCGCACGGCACTGAAGCTTTCTTT
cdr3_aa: CASSLQAAHGTEAFF